This T cell receptor beta chain was identified in a study of cytomegalovirus exposure and HLA in healthy donors. The sample holds a few counts of this clone. A multiplex PCR was run with 60 Vbeta primers and 13 Jbeta primers. The repertoire was sequenced with immunoSEQ multiplex PCR; TCRdb's copy has only in-frame clones and lacks some. Of 150,000 to 170,000 clones detected, more than 75% appear once; the ten largest clones hold approximately 5.6%. CDR3 length equals 12 residues. CDR1 and CDR2 (germline): SGHTA, FQGNSA. Trimming stripped 4 bases from V and 9 bases from J, with 10 bases between. The sequence was collected from a woman aged 40 to 50 in good health and CMV-seropositive. The chain links TRBV7-2 to TRBJ2-1, with a weak D call TRBD1 (6 bases). Material for sequencing was PBMCs. The DNA for the CDR3 is TGTGCCAGCAGCTCAGTAGGGGGTGAGCAGTTCTTC. Protein product: CASSSVGGEQFF.